This is a list of T cell receptor beta chains from one sample in a study of cytomegalovirus exposure and HLA in healthy donors. The data were produced by immunoSEQ multiplex PCR, yet TCRdb's version contains in-frame clones alone and is incomplete. This sample has some 84,000 clones, with just over 90% found just once. The sequenced sample was PBMCs. The receptor source for this set is a man between 25 and 39 years old in good health and CMV-seronegative. Each CDR3 is given with its conserved first and last residue. A D gene is named only where the DNA matches it firmly.

V,D,J,DNA,CDR3
TRBV27,NA,TRBJ1-5,TGTGCCAGCGGAACGGGATTTCAGCCCCAGCATTTT,CASGTGFQPQHF
TRBV15,NA,TRBJ2-1,TGTGCCACCAGCAACTCGTGGGACCGACGGGGGAATGAGCAGTTCTTC,CATSNSWDRRGNEQFF
TRBV30,NA,TRBJ1-4,TGTGCCTGGAGTGGACAGGACATTACCAATGAAAAACTGTTTTTT,CAWSGQDITNEKLFF
TRBV11-2,NA,TRBJ2-1,TGTGCCAGCAGCTCGGAGGTTTGGGGGGATGAGCAGTTCTTC,CASSSEVWGDEQFF
TRBV6-5,NA,TRBJ2-2,TGTGCCAGCAGGTTAGCCTCGGAGCTGTTTTTT,CASRLASELFF
TRBV4-2,TRBD1,TRBJ2-7,TGTGCCAGCAGCCAATTTTTGACCCAGGGGGCGTCCTACGAGCAGTACTTC,CASSQFLTQGASYEQYF
TRBV27,TRBD1,TRBJ2-5,TGTGCCAACAGTTTCTCCAGGGGGCTAGAGACCCAGTACTTC,CANSFSRGLETQYF
TRBV15,TRBD2,TRBJ2-3,TGTGCCACCAGCAGAGAAGCGGGAGGTTCGACGCAGTATTTT,CATSREAGGSTQYF
TRBV19,TRBD1,TRBJ1-2,TGTGCCAGTAAACAGGGGATGGGCTATGGCTACACCTTC,CASKQGMGYGYTF
TRBV7-9,TRBD1,TRBJ1-1,TGTGCCAGCAGCTCAGCAGGGGGAGCTTTCTTT,CASSSAGGAFF
TRBV19,NA,TRBJ2-7,TGTGCCAGTAGTATAGACAGGGTTCCCTACGAGCAGTACTTC,CASSIDRVPYEQYF
TRBV5-1,NA,TRBJ2-7,TGCGCCAGCAGTCCCGAGATTAGACTACGGGACTCCTACGAGCAGTACTTC,CASSPEIRLRDSYEQYF
TRBV11-2,NA,TRBJ2-5,TGTGCCAGCAGCTTAGTTGCGTCCCCCCAGTACTTC,CASSLVASPQYF
TRBV4-1,NA,TRBJ2-1,TGCGCCAGCAGCTCCGGTCGGATAGCGGAAAACAATGAGCAGTTCTTC,CASSSGRIAENNEQFF